This T cell receptor (beta chain) was recovered during a study of cytomegalovirus exposure and HLA in healthy donors (dated by TCRdb to 2016 to 2017). Regarding the study in general: According to an earlier analysis of several hundred of the donors, roughly 180 million T cells yielded over 90 million unique TCR beta sequences and approximately 280 Gb of sequence data. Roughly 300 gigabases of sequencing data and tens of millions of unique TCR sequences were included in an early release covering roughly 600 HLA-typed donors. Among the roughly 400 genotyped donors, 75% to 90% belonged to the genetic ancestry cluster associated with self-reported Caucasian donors. The study aimed to test whether cataloging public T cell receptors could reveal signatures of past pathogen exposure. Using immunosequencing, the study profiled T cell repertoires from about 620 subjects and related those repertoires to cytomegalovirus serostatus. Besides the first cohort of approximately 670 subjects, a separate validation cohort made up of 120 different subjects was used. To predict cytomegalovirus infection status, the study brought together high-throughput TCR immunosequencing, statistical association of individual TCRs with disease status, and machine learning. A later analysis re-examined previously published TCR beta repertoires from hundreds of donors and added high-resolution HLA genotyping to investigate patterns of TCR occurrence. Rather than using new phenotypic data, the later analysis identified candidate immune exposures from TCR beta sequences and from how often those sequences occurred across donors. In an earlier analysis of 587 of the donors, high-throughput TCR beta sequencing was used to judge whether each TCR beta V gene segment behaved as functional or pseudogenic. Donor age, sex, ethnicity and CMV serostatus were compiled together with the repertoire data. Genome-wide SNP genotypes for about three fifths of the roughly 670 donors were used in a later genetic analysis, which treated that subset as a discovery cohort. All discovery cohort repertoires had been generated using a single sequencing platform. Both class I and class II loci were covered by HLA typing, at four-digit resolution. The number of donors typed differed by locus, with about 629-640 for A, B, C, DRB1 and DQB1, 522 for DQA1, 600 to 610 for DPA1, and 400 to 490 for DPB1. Four to six DR-DQ haplotypes were handled as single units for association and clustering because linkage in the cohort was strong. Across around 400 genotyped donors of the cohort, an average of approximately 240,000 unique TCR beta nucleotide sequences per donor were sequenced, and 15% to 20% of those sequences were non-productive. Overall study outcomes, separate from this receptor: The authors suggested that the approach could potentially be generalized to other disease states and immunological phenotypes. In both the original and validation cohorts, the classifier was reported to diagnose cytomegalovirus status with high specificity and sensitivity. The study listed 150 to 200 TCR beta chains as associated with cytomegalovirus. In a later analysis, around 17,000 TCR beta sequences were associated with specific HLA alleles at a false discovery rate of 0.05. Because counts were too low, around 18 rarely observed V segments, including chromosome 9 orphons, were left out of the earlier analysis of about 500 of the donors. Across donors, most TCR sequences were observed very rarely, whereas some public TCRs were present in many individuals. In a later genetic analysis, fewer N-insertions in productive TCRs were reported among donors in an Asian-associated ancestry cluster than the roughly 640-donor mean. In a later analysis, several top co-occurrence clusters were reported to appear linked to parvovirus B19, influenza, CMV and Epstein-Barr virus. Because HLA typing was missing for some donors at each locus, association tests included only the typed subset. Presence/absence analyses assumed roughly uniform sequencing depth across donors, an assumption that may not hold. Compared with equally common non-associated chains, HLA-associated TCR beta chains in a later analysis were more clonally expanded and had lower generation probabilities. In a later analysis, the rate of TCR association differed among HLA loci, with DRB1 alleles having the most associated TCRs and HLA-C alleles having the fewest. Correlated functional status among segregating V segments might be attributable to linkage disequilibrium, but an unknown experimental factor could not be ruled out. Because the 87-base-pair reads could not distinguish some IMGT-functional V segments, including TRBV6-2 and TRBV6-3, those segments were excluded. A further reported finding was that TCR beta sequences accurately predicted the HLA-A and HLA-B alleles for most subjects in the first cohort. In a later genetic analysis, a missense DCLRE1C variant was associated with V-gene and J-gene trimming of TCR beta chains, and the association was replicated in an independent cohort. A few of the identified cytomegalovirus-associated TCR beta chains were confirmed in vitro to be specific for cytomegalovirus antigens. When HLA alleles, especially DR and DQ, strongly co-occurred, attributing TCR associations to individual alleles was difficult. A later analysis found that most CMV-associated TCR beta chains appeared HLA-restricted, with HLA associations seemingly driven largely by CMV exposure. Immune exposure information for the cohort was limited to CMV serostatus. Broadly in line with IMGT annotations, most TCR beta V segments showed up in productive rearrangements about 87% or about 30% of the time in an earlier analysis of approximately 600 of the donors. A cluster of highly shared sequence variants was judged likely to represent a technical artifact of the sequencing pipeline. Only TCR beta chains were sequenced in this cohort, and the absence of alpha or paired-chain data limited detectable features.

As regards this clone: Its target antigen remains unknown. The input lacks base qualities; no much larger clone sits a single base away.

CDR1 and CDR2 are read off the germline V gene (reference sequence) as LNHDA and SQIVND. V ends up 4 bases short and J 0 bases short, with an unmatched junction base count of 10. Measured from the cysteine to the phenylalanine, the CDR3 is 19 residues long. The only DNA kept is the CDR3, 57 bases in frame from the first base. Receptor amplification or capture employed the immunoSEQ multiplex PCR assay. The multiplex PCR relied on a mix of 60 forward primers for TCR Vbeta segments and 13 reverse primers for TCR Jbeta segments. Amplification of the CDR3 region of rearranged TCR beta genes was performed with a multiplex PCR assay on genomic DNA. On the Illumina HiSeq System, the amplified TCR beta libraries were sequenced as 87-base-pair reads. The original methods were these. Across the 600 to 700 repertoires, a later analysis counted some 81 million unique TCR beta chains, roughly 11 million of which were shared by at least two donors. To remove PCR and sequencing errors, raw reads were error-corrected and collapsed into unique sequences using a nearest-neighbor algorithm that merged closely related sequences. V, D and J gene segments were assigned by aligning CDR3 sequences to IMGT reference sequences. For a sequence to be retained, a match of at least six nucleotides was required to both a V gene segment and a J gene segment. A rearrangement counted as productive if the CDR3 had no stop codons and remained in frame with V and J, and every other rearrangement counted as non-productive. CDR3 was defined by IMGT convention, running from the second conserved V-encoded cysteine to the conserved J-encoded phenylalanine. The earlier analysis of 500 to 600 of the donors excluded sequences that lacked an unambiguous match to a single V gene segment. In an earlier analysis of 587 of the donors, V segments were called functional above 56.7% productive rearrangements and were called segregating when the between-donor standard deviation exceeded 5%. A statistical classification framework was built for diagnosing cytomegalovirus status from the catalog of TCR beta chain sequences. In a later analysis, TCR nucleotide sequences were compared against IMGT/GENE-DB human TR gene sequences so that V and J genes could be assigned. The TCRdist pipeline was used in a later analysis to assign CDR3 sequences and most-parsimonious VDJ recombination scenarios. In a later analysis, each TCR beta chain was defined by its CDR3 amino acid sequence together with its V-gene family, and reads without a unique V-gene family were excluded. As a way to deal with suspected cross-contamination and a sequencing artifact, a later analysis dropped 450 to 600 nucleotide sequences that were highly shared and had low generation probability. A later analysis calculated a clonal expansion index for each public chain from normalized within-repertoire ranks of inferred template counts. Generation probabilities in a later analysis came from a VDJ recombination model fitted to out-of-frame rearrangements, and those results were checked against IGoR. A later analysis scored TCR-TCR, TCR-HLA and TCR-CMV co-occurrence with hypergeometric tests, applying a repertoire-size bias correction to TCR pairs. A later analysis estimated false discovery rates by permuting HLA or CMV assignments 20 times. A later analysis grouped co-occurring TCRs with DBSCAN, adding TCRdist sequence similarity when clustering within HLA-allele-positive subsets. Repertoires with fewer than 30,000 or more than 120,000 public chains, plus five repertoires with anomalous nucleotide sharing, were excluded from co-occurrence clustering. The clones in this table, taken by TCRdb from immuneACCESS, are in-frame only. Not every clone is retained; where verified, under half of the shortfall comes from an unresolved V gene, and the cause of the rest is unknown. V and J calls and clone size follow that table, whereas D and trimming were derived from the DNA. The sample contains some 140,000 clones, just under 80% of them found a single time. The biggest ten clones account for approximately 0.99% of the sample.

The cohort was made up of roughly 670 healthy bone marrow donors. At the time of sampling, every cohort member was nominally healthy, though immune exposures that went unrecorded were likely present. The donor was CMV seronegative and was included in the group of several hundred seronegative cohort members. Each donor provided a peripheral blood sample, and peripheral blood mononuclear cells were used for TCR beta sequencing. The Qiagen DNeasy Blood Extraction Kit was used to extract genomic DNA from the blood cell samples. The chain uses TRBV19 and TRBJ2-3, with TRBD2 identical over 13 junction bases. The clonotype comes from a male donor in good health and CMV-seronegative. Material for sequencing was PBMCs. The nucleotide sequence is TGTGCCAGTAGTAGGGGACCGGGACTAGCGGGGATTAGCACAGATACGCAGTATTTT. It codes for CASSRGPGLAGISTDTQYF.